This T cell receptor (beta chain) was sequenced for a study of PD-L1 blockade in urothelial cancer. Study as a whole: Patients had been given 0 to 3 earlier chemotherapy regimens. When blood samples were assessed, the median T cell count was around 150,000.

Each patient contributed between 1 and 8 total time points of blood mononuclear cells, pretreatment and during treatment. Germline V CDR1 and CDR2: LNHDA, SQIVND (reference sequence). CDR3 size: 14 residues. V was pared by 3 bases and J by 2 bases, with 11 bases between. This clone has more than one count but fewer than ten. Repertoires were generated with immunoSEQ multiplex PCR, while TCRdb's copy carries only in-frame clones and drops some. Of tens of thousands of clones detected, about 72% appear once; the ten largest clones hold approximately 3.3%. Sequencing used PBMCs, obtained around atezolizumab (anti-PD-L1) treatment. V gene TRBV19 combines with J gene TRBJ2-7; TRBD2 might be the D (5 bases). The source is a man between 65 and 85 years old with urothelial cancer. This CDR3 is CASSILKGAYEQYF. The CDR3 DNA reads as TGTGCCAGTAGTATTCTCAAGGGAGCCTACGAGCAGTACTTC.